This record covers a single T cell receptor beta chain. The V gene's germline CDR1 is SGHRS and CDR2 YFSETQ. The junction had 9 bases not matched to a gene; V was cut back by 2 bases and J by 4 bases. The CDR3 is 16 residues long. The data belong to a study of blood T cell repertoires in COVID-19. Study in general: Researchers got acute and convalescent COVID-19 samples from the United States, Italy and Spain.

Per the authors' pipeline: Scientists estimated how many nucleated cells there were by amplifying reference gene primers. The method was immunoSEQ multiplex PCR; TCRdb's version includes in-frame clones alone and lacks a portion of them. The DNA was the basis for D and trimming; V, J and clone size are from that table. The profile covers 150,000 or so clones, with around 84% appearing a single time and approximately 3% taken by the ten largest. The TCR was taken from a human donor with acute or convalescent COVID-19. The donor label of this sample is uncertain. The sequencing input was peripheral blood. The rearrangement joins TRBV5-1 to TRBJ2-5, with 9 bases identical to TRBD1. In DNA, the CDR3 is TGCGCCAGCAGCTTCCCAGGGACAGGGAGGGGAGAGACCCAGTACTTC. It is translated as CASSFPGTGRGETQYF.